This T cell receptor (beta chain) was captured by sequencing in a study of blood T cell repertoires in COVID-19. The overall study: Acute and convalescent COVID-19 samples came from the United States, Italy and Spain. Sample material is recorded as cDNA or gDNA derived from T cells, B-cell-depleted T cells, or PBMCs.

Germline assignment: CDR1 ENHRY and CDR2 SYGVKD. The CDR3 is 15 residues long. V shed 4 bases and J 3 bases; nucleotides not matched to a gene: 6. How the authors handled the data: Amplification with reference gene primers provided the estimates of nucleated cell counts. Method: immunoSEQ multiplex PCR; TCRdb's copy keeps in-frame clones and lacks some. The V and J calls and clone size were taken over from that table, and D and trimming were inferred from the DNA. This table has hundreds of thousands of clones, 90% appearing once. The sequencing sample was made of peripheral blood. The origin of this receptor is a woman between 18 and 29 years old with acute or convalescent COVID-19. The chain is built from TRBV10-3 and TRBJ2-4, with 7 bases aligning to TRBD1. CDR3 residues: CAISGGTDGKNIQYF. CDR3 coding DNA: TGTGCCATCAGTGGGGGGACAGACGGCAAAAACATTCAGTACTTC.